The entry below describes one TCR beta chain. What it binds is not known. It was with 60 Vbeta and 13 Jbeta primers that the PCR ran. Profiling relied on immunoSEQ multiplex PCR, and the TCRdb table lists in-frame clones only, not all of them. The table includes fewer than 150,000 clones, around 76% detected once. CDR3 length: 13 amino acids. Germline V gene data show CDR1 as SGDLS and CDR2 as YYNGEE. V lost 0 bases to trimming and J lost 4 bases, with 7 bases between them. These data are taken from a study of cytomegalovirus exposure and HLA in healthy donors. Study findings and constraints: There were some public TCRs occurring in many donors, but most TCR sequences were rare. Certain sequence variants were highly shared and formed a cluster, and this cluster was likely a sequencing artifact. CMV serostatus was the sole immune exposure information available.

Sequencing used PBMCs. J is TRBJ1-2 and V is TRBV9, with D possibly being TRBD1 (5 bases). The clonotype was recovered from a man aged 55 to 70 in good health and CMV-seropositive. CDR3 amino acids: CASSVGGVYGYTF. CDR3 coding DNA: TGTGCCAGCAGCGTAGGGGGGGTCTATGGCTACACCTTC.